The 5 T cell receptor beta chains given below trace back to one sample, sequenced in a study of cytomegalovirus exposure and HLA in healthy donors. PCR primers comprised 60 Vbeta and 13 Jbeta primers. The assay was immunoSEQ multiplex PCR, and TCRdb's table has in-frame clones only and misses some. The sample consists of around 180,000 clones, roughly 77% of them appearing once. Material: PBMCs. The receptor set was obtained from a woman aged 45-65 years in good health and CMV-seronegative.

This chain joins TRBV6-4 and TRBJ1-5; no clear D gene. V dropped 7 bases and J dropped 0 bases, with 19 bases sitting between them. Germline V gene data show CDR1 as MRHNA and CDR2 as SNTAGT. There are 17 residues in the CDR3. Written as DNA, the CDR3 is TGTGCCAGCATTGAATTAAGTACAGCCTATAGCAATCAGCCCCAGCATTTT. It encodes CASIELSTAYSNQPQHF.

There are a few counts of this clone. V is TRBV4-3 and J is TRBJ1-2; D is perhaps TRBD1 (5 bases). The CDR3 runs to 14 residues. Trimming stripped 4 bases from V and 7 bases from J, with 16 bases between. Germline loops: CDR1 LGHNA, CDR2 YSLEER. DNA for the CDR3: TGCGCCAGCAGCCTAGGAAGTGAAAGGGGTGGCTACACCTTC. Its protein is CASSLGSERGGYTF.

The chain recombines TRBV18 with TRBJ2-6; 7 nucleotides agree with TRBD1. The length of the CDR3 is 16 residues. CDR1 is KGHSH and CDR2 is LQKENI in the germline V gene. The trim removed 5 bases at V and 3 bases at J, leaving 7 bases unmatched. The CDR3 DNA reads TGTGCCAGCTCATCCCAGGGGGTCTTTGGGGCCAACGTCCTGACTTTC. This gives the protein CASSSQGVFGANVLTF.

V gene TRBV7-3 combines with J gene TRBJ2-7; the D gene is possibly TRBD1 (6 bases). The CDR3 length is 14 residues. Germline CDR1 is SGHTA and CDR2 is FQGTGA. The germline V and J ends were trimmed by 5 bases and 0 bases, with 11 bases remaining between them. The CDR3 DNA reads as TGTGCCAGCAGCCGGACAGACAGCTCCTACGAGCAGTACTTC. It specifies CASSRTDSSYEQYF.

V gene TRBV27 combines with J gene TRBJ1-5; D gene ambiguous. V was trimmed by 5 bases and J by 5 bases, leaving 10 bases between them. The CDR3 runs to 13 residues. CDR1 and CDR2 (germline): MNHEY, SMNVEV (reference sequence). The CDR3 reads CASSSSRDQPQHF. The CDR3 DNA reads TGTGCCAGCAGTAGCTCACGGGATCAGCCCCAGCATTTT.